Detailed here is one T cell receptor (beta chain). The antigen is unknown. This CDR3 is 13 amino acids long. The ends were cut back, 3 bases at V and 6 bases at J, with 8 bases in the middle. This sample was taken from a study of cytomegalovirus exposure and HLA in healthy donors. Overall study findings and caveats: Earlier findings revealed that most TCR beta V segments proved productive either about 87% or about 30% of the time.

Use of 60 Vbeta and 13 Jbeta primers characterized the PCR. Sequencing used immunoSEQ multiplex PCR; TCRdb keeps in-frame clones, though not all of them. The data contain about 220,000 clones, roughly 85% of them singletons. Sequences were obtained from PBMCs. This receptor was taken from a male donor in good health and CMV-seronegative. The V gene is TRBV23-1, the J gene TRBJ1-4; D perhaps matches TRBD1 (6 bases). TRBV23-1 is sorted into the ORF group, with uncertain function. CDR3 loop: CASSQPGDEKLFF. The DNA for the CDR3 is TGCGCCAGCAGTCAGCCAGGGGATGAAAAACTGTTTTTT.